This T cell receptor (beta chain) comes out of a study of blood T cell repertoires in COVID-19. Study-level information: Both acute and convalescent COVID-19 samples were obtained from the United States, Italy and Spain.

This CDR3 is built from 14 residues. Germline lookup yields CDR1 KGHDR and CDR2 SFDVKD. V was trimmed by 0 bases and J by 3 bases, leaving 8 bases between them. Authors' data handling: Reference gene primer amplification gave estimated nucleated cell counts. Profiled with immunoSEQ multiplex PCR; TCRdb holds only in-frame clones, not every one. The D gene and trimming were derived from the DNA, and the V and J assignments and clone size from that table. The table lists roughly 190,000 clones, around four fifths of them singletons, with around 15% in the top ten. The V and J genes are TRBV24-1 and TRBJ2-7; unclear D gene. This TCR derives from a young man with active or convalescent COVID-19. Sample: peripheral blood. CDR3 protein: CATSDLVTFYEQYV. The CDR3 bases are TGTGCCACCAGTGATTTGGTCACATTCTACGAGCAGTACGTC.